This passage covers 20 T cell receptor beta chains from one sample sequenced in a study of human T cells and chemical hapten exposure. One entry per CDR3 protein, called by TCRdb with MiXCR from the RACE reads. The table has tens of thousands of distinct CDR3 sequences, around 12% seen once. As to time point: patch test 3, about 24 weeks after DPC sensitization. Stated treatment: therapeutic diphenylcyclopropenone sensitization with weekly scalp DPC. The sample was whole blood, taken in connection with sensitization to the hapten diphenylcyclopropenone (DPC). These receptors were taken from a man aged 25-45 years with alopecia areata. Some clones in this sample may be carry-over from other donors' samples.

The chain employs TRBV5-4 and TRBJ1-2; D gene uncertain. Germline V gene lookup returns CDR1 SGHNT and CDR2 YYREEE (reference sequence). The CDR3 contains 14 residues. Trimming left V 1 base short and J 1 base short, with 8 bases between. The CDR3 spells CASSLPSINYGYTF. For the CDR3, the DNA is TGTGCCAGCAGCTTGCCCAGCATTAACTATGGCTACACCTTC.

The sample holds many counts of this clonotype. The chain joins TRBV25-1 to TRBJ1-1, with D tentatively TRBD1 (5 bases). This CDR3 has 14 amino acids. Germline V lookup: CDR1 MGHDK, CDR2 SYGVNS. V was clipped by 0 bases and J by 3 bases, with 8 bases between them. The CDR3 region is CASSEYMGDTEAFF. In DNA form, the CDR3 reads TGTGCCAGCAGTGAATATATGGGGGACACTGAAGCTTTCTTT.

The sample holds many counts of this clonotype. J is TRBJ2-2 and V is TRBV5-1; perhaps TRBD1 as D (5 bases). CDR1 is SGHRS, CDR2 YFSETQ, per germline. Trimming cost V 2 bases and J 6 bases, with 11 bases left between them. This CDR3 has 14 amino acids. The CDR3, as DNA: TGCGCCAGCAGCTTCTCAGGGTTGCCCGGGGAGCTGTTTTTT. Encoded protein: CASSFSGLPGELFF. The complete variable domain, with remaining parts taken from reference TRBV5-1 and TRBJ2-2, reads KAGVTQTPRYLIKTRGQQVTLSCSPISGHRSVSWYQQTPGQGLQFLFEYFSETQRNKGNFPGRFSGRQFSNSRSEMNVSTLELGDSALYLCASSFSGLPGELFFGEGSRLTVL.

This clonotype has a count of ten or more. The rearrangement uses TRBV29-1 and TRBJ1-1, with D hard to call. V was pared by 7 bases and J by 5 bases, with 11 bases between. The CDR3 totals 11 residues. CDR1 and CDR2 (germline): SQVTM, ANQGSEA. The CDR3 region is CSASSGTEAFF. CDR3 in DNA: TGCAGCGCCTCTTCCGGGACTGAAGCTTTCTTT.

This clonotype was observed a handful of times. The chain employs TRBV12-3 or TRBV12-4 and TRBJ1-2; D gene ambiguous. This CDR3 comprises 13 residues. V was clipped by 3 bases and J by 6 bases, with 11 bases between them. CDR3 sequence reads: CASSFLGSDGYTF. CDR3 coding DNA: TGTGCCAGCAGTTTTCTGGGCTCGGATGGCTACACCTTC.

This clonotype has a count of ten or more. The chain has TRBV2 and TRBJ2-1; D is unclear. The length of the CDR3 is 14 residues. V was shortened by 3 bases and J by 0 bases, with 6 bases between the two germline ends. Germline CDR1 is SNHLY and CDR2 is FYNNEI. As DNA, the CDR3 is TGTGCCAGCAGTGAGGGGTACTCCTACAATGAGCAGTTCTTC. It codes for CASSEGYSYNEQFF.

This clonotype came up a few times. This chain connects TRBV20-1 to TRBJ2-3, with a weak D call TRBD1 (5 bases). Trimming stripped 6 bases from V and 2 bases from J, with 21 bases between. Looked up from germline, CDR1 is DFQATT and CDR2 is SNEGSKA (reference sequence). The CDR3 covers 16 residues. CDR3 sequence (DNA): TGCAGTGCCGCCCTTAGAGGCAGGGTCCCCACAGATACGCAGTATTTT. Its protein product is CSAALRGRVPTDTQYF.

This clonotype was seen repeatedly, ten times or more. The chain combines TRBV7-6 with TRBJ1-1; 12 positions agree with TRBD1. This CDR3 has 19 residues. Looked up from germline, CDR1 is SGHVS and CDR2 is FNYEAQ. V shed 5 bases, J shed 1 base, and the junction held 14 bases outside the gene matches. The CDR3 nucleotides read TGTGCCAGCAGCCCTCACCGTGCCGGGACAGGGGGCAGGAACACTGAAGCTTTCTTT. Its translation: CASSPHRAGTGGRNTEAFF. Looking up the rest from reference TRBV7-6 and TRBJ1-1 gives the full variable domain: GAGVSQSPRYKVTKRGQDVALRCDPISGHVSLYWYRQALGQGPEFLTYFNYEAQQDKSGLPNDRFSAERPEGSISTLTIQRTEQRDSAMYRCASSPHRAGTGGRNTEAFFGQGTRLTVV.

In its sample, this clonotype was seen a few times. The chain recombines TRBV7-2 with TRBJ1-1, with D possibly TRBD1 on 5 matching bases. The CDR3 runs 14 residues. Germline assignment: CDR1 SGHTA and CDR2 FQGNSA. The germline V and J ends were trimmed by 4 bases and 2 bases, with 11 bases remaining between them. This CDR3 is CASSSQGSNTEAFF. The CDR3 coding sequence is TGTGCCAGCAGCTCTCAGGGTTCCAACACTGAAGCTTTCTTT. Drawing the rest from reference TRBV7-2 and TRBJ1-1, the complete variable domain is GAGVSQSPSNKVTEKGKDVELRCDPISGHTALYWYRQSLGQGLEFLIYFQGNSAPDKSGLPSDRFSAERTGGSVSTLTIQRTQQEDSAVYLCASSSQGSNTEAFFGQGTRLTVV.

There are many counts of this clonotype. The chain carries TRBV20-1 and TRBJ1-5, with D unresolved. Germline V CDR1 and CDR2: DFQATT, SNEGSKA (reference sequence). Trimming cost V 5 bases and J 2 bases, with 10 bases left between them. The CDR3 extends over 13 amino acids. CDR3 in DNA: TGCAGTGCTCGAAGGTTGGGCAATCAGCCCCAGCATTTT. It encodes CSARRLGNQPQHF.

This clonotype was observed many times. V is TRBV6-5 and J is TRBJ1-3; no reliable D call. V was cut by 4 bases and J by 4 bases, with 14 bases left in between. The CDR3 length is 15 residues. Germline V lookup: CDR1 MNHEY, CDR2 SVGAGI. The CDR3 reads CASSSPLTRGNTIYF. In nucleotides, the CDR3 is TGTGCCAGCAGTTCCCCCCTAACGAGAGGAAACACCATATATTTT.

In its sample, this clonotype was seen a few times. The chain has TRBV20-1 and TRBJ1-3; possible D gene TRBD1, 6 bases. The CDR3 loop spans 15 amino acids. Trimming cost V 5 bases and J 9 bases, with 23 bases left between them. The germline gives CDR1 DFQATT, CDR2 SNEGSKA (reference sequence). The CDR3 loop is CSAEYREGHVGTIYF. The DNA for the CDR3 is TGCAGTGCTGAGTACCGGGAGGGACACGTCGGCACCATATATTTT.

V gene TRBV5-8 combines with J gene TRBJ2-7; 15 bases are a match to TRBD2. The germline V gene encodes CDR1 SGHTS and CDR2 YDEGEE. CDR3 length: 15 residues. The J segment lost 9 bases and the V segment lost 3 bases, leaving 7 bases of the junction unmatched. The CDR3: CASSSAGLAGGRQYF. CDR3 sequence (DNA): TGTGCCAGCAGCTCGGCGGGACTAGCGGGGGGACGGCAGTACTTC.

In DNA, the CDR3 is TGTGCCAGCAGCTTGGAAAGCGGCAATCAGCCCCAGCATTTT. Its translation is CASSLESGNQPQHF. The gene calls are TRBV5-8 and TRBJ1-5; D uncertain. Germline loops: CDR1 SGHTS, CDR2 YDEGEE. The CDR3 contains 14 residues. V was trimmed by 0 bases and J by 2 bases, leaving 6 bases between them.

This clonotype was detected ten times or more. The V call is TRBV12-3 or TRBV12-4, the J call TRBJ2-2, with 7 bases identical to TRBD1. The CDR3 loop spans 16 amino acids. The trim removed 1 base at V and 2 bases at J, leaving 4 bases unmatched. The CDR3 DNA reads TGTGCCAGCAGTTTAGGGGGGACAGACAACACCGGGGAGCTGTTTTTT. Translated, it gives CASSLGGTDNTGELFF.

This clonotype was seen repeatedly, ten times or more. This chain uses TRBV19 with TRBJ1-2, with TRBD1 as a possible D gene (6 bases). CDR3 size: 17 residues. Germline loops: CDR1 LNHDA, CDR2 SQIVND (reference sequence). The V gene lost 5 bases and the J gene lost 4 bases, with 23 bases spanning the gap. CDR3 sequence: CASSAKRLQGIAYGYTF. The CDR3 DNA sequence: TGTGCCAGTAGTGCAAAGAGGCTACAGGGTATCGCCTATGGCTACACCTTC.

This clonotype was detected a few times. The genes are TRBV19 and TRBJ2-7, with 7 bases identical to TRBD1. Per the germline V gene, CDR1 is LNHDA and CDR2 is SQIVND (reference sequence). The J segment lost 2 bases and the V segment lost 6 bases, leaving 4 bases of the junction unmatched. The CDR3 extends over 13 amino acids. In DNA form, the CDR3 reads TGTGCCAGTAGCTCGGGACAGCCCTACGAGCAGTACTTC. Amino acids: CASSSGQPYEQYF.

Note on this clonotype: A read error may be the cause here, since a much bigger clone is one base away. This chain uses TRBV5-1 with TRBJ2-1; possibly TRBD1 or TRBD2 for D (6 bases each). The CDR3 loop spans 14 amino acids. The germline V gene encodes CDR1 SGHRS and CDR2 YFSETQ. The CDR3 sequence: CAGSTPGALAEQFF. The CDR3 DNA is TGCGCCGGCAGTACCCCGGGGGCGCTTGCTGAGCAGTTCTTC. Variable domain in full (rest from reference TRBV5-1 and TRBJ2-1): KAGVTQTPRYLIKTRGQQVTLSCSPISGHRSVSWYQQTPGQGLQFLFEYFSETQRNKGNFPGRFSGRQFSNSRSEMNVSTLELGDSALYLCAGSTPGALAEQFFGPGTRLTVL.

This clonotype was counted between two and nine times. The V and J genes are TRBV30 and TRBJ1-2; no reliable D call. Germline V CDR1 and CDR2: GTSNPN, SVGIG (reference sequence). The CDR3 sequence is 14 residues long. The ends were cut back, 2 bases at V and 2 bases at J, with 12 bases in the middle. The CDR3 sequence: CAWSIGRFNYGYTF. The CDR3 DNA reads TGTGCCTGGAGTATTGGCCGATTCAACTATGGCTACACCTTC.

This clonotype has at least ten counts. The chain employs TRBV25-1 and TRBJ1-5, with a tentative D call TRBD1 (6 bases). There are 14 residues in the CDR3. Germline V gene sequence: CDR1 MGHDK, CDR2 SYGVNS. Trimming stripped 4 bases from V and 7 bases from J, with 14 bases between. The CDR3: CASSAPGVIQPQHF. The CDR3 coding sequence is TGTGCCAGCAGTGCCCCAGGGGTAATACAGCCCCAGCATTTT.